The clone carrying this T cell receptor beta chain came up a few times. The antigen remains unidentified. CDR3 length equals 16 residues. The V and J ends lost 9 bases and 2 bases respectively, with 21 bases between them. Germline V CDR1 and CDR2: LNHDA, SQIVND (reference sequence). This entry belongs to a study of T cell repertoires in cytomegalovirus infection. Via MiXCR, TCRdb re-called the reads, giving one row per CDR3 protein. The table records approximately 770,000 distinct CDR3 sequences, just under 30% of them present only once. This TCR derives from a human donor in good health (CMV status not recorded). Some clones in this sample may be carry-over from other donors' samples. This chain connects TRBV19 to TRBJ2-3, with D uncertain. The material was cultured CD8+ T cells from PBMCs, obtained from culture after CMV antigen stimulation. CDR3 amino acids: CASSVGTTVNTDTQYF. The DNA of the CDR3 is TGTGCCAGCTCGGTTGGAACAACGGTTAACACAGATACGCAGTATTTT.